The T cell receptor (beta chain) described here comes from a study of OX40 agonist ivuxolimab in advanced cancers. Overall study: The patients received ivuxolimab by intravenous route every 2 weeks at 0.01 to 10 mg/kg.

The table came from immunoSEQ multiplex PCR; TCRdb's copy has only in-frame clones and leaves some out. The profile shows approximately 77,000 clones, about 90% of them singletons. As concerns this clone: Its target is not known.

The study, taken as a whole, reports: CD4+ T cells averaged fewer expanded clones than CD8+ T cells.

The origin of this receptor is an adult with an advanced solid tumor such as melanoma, head and neck, liver or kidney cancer. Here the sequenced sample was CD4+ or CD8+ T cells sorted from blood, taken in a trial of the OX40 agonist ivuxolimab.

The CDR3 protein is CASTQTGYSPLHF. In nucleotides, the CDR3 is TGTGCCAGCACTCAGACAGGGTATTCACCCCTCCACTTT. The J gene is TRBJ1-6, the V gene TRBV27; 7 nucleotides agree with TRBD1. Per germline, CDR1 MNHEY and CDR2 SMNVEV (reference sequence). With 7 bases clipped from V and 8 bases from J, the junction kept 5 bases outside the gene matches. This CDR3 is 13 amino acids long.